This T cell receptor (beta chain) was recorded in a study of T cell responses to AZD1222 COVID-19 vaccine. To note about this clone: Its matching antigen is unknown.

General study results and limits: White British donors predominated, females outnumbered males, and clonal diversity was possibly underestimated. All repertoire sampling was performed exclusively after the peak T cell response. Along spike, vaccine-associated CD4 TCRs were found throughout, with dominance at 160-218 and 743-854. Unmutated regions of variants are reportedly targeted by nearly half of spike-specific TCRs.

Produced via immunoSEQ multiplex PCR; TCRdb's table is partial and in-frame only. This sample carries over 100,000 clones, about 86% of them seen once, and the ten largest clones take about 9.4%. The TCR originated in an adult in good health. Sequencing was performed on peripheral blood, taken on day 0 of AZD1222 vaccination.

The DNA for the CDR3 is TGTGCCAGCAGCTTGTCGGCGGGAGGGGTAGATACGCAGTATTTT. The encoded protein is CASSLSAGGVDTQYF. This rearrangement joins TRBV7-2 to TRBJ2-3, with 9 bases matching TRBD2. Germline V lookup: CDR1 SGHTA, CDR2 FQGNSA. Losses at the gene ends were 3 bases for V and 5 bases for J; bases not matched to a gene: 6. The CDR3 length is 15 residues.